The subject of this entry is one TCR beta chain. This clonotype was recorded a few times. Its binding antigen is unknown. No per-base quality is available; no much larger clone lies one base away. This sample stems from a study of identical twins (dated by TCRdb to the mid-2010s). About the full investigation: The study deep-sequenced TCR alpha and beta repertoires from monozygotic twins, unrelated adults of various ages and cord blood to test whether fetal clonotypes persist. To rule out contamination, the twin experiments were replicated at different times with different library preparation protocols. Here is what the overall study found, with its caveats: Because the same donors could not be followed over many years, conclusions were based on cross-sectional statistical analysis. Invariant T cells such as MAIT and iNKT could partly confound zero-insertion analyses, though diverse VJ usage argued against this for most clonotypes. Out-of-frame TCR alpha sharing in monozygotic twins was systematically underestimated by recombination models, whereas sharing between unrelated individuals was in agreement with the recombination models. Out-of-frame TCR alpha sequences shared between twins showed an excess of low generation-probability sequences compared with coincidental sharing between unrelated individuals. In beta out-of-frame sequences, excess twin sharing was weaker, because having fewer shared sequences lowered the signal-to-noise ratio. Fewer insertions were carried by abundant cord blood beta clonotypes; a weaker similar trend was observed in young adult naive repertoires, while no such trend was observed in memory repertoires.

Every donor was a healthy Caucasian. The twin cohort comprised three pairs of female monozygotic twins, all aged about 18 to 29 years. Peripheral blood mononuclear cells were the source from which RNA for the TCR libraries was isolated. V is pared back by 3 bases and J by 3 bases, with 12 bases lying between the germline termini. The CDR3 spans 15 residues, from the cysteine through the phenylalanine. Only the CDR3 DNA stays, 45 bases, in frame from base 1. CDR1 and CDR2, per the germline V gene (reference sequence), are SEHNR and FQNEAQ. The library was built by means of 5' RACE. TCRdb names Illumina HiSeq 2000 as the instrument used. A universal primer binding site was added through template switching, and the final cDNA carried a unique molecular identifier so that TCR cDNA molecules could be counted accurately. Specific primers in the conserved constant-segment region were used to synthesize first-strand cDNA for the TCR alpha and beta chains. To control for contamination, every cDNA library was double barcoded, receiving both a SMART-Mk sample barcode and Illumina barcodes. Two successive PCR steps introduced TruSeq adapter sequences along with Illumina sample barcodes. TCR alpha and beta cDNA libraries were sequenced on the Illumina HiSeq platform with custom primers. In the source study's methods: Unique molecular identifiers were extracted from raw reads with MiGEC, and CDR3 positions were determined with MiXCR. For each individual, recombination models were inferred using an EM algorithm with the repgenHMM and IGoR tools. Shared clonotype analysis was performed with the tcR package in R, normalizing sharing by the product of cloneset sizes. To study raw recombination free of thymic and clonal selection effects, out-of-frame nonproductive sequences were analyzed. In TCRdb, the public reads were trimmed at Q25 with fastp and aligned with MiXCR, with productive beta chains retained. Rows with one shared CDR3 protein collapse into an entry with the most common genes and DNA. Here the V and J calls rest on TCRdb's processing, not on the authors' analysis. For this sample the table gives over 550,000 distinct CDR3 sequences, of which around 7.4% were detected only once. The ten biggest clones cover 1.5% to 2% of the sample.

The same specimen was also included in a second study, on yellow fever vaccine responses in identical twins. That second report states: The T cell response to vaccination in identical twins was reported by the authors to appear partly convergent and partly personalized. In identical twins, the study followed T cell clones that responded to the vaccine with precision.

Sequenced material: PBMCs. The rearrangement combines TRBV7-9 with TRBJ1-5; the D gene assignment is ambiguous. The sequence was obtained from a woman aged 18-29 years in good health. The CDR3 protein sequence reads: CASSLAEGPNQPQHF. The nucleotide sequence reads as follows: TGTGCCAGCAGCTTGGCGGAAGGGCCCAATCAGCCCCAGCATTTT.